These T cell receptor beta chains were read from a single sample in a study of blood T cell repertoires in COVID-19. The protocol was immunoSEQ multiplex PCR, while the TCRdb copy is restricted to in-frame clones and leaves out a portion. The data contain 150,000 to 200,000 clones, 86% of them singletons. Sequencing was carried out using PBMCs or T cells enriched from blood (not recorded which). The receptors were sampled from a woman aged 40 to 49 in a cohort exposed to, infected with or recovered from COVID-19 (not recorded which). The conserved cysteine and the conserved F or W are not part of the CDR3 here. Fields, in order: V gene, J gene, CDR3 protein.

>TRBV3-1/TRBV3-2|TRBJ2-7
ASSQELMGWTSGAYEQY
>TRBV5-1|TRBJ1-1
ASARGEDFSEAF
>TRBV5-1|TRBJ1-5
ASSLGPYSNQPQH
>TRBV7-9|TRBJ2-1
ASSLAESSGRANEQF
>TRBV27|TRBJ1-5
ASSRLGGVAQPQH
>TRBV7-2|TRBJ2-1
ASSLVGGHSSYNEQF
>TRBV6-5|TRBJ2-7
ASSYTAAGTYEQY
>TRBV28|TRBJ1-2
ASSSTGGTNYGYT
>TRBV4-1|TRBJ2-5
ASSQASGTGEETQY
>TRBV5-5|TRBJ2-7
ASSLPSYEQY
>TRBV21-1|TRBJ1-4
ASSKSCGRIDEKLF
>TRBV7-2|TRBJ2-1
ASSSRDRVYNEQF
>TRBV2|TRBJ1-2
ASSERVQGANYGYT
>TRBV6-5|TRBJ2-1
ASTDYINEQF
>TRBV4-3|TRBJ2-5
ASSQDWGLGRSGQETQY
>TRBV29-1|TRBJ1-2
SVEWTENYGYT
>TRBV20-1|TRBJ2-4
SAPPRDIQY
>TRBV5-1|TRBJ1-1
ASYLNPGQLNTEAF
>TRBV7-8|TRBJ1-2
ASSATTGGGGYT
>TRBV27|TRBJ2-1
ASSSHPLAGYNEQF
>TRBV5-1|TRBJ2-7
ASSFWGENYEQY
>TRBV3-1/TRBV3-2|TRBJ1-6
ASSQTIPYSPLH
>TRBV9|TRBJ2-1
ASSVGASGANEQF
>TRBV3-1/TRBV3-2|TRBJ1-4
ASSQAGQSGLNEKLF
>TRBV4-3|TRBJ2-7
ASSQGSSYEQY
>TRBV9|TRBJ1-1
ASSVVGTVNTEAF
>TRBV19|TRBJ1-5
ASAEDRGHWSNQPQH
>TRBV19|TRBJ2-7
ASSIVGGPYEQY
>TRBV11-3|TRBJ2-1
ASSLDPRGSYNEQF
>TRBV7-9|TRBJ2-7
ASSSGGRDPQY
>TRBV4-3|TRBJ2-1
ASSLSTLALSYNEQF
>TRBV10-2|TRBJ2-7
ASSAGGPSTYEQY
>TRBV13|TRBJ1-2
ASSFGQGSGYT
>TRBV23-1|TRBJ1-5
ASWTGEGSQPQH
>TRBV7-2|TRBJ2-2
ASSSRGGQGASAGELF
>TRBV6-2/TRBV6-3|TRBJ2-1
ASSYGAYLL
>TRBV6-5|TRBJ1-3
ASRVDSTSGNTIY
>TRBV27|TRBJ1-3
ASSLSRQGAGNTIY
>TRBV11-2|TRBJ2-1
ASSSPGGVGREQF
>TRBV5-4|TRBJ2-1
ASSYGTGGILSSYNEQF
>TRBV6-1|TRBJ2-3
ASSEAMASPYTDTQY
>TRBV14|TRBJ2-1
ASSFYPFPGDILNEQF
>TRBV30|TRBJ2-7
AWSVQGPYEQY